A single sample is the source of the 8 T cell receptor beta chains below, sequenced in a study of blood T cells in healthy people across ages. Together with a sample-barcoded 5' primer, a J-beta primer mix was included in a second PCR lasting about 7 to 11 cycles. TCRdb redid the calling of the 5' RACE reads with MiXCR, one entry per CDR3 protein. The sample lists about 1.5 million distinct CDR3 sequences; roughly 40% were seen once. The sequencing input was blood. The receptors were gathered from a woman younger than 35 in good health.

This clonotype has at least ten counts. The gene calls are TRBV29-1 and TRBJ1-2; no firm D call. The germline V gene encodes CDR1 SQVTM and CDR2 ANQGSEA. The CDR3 has 14 amino acids. Trimming removed 2 bases at V and 0 bases at J, with 10 bases between. DNA of the CDR3: TGCAGCGTTGAACCACAGTTAGCTAACTATGGCTACACCTTC. Amino acid sequence: CSVEPQLANYGYTF.

This clonotype was observed a few times. V is TRBV5-6 and J is TRBJ1-5, with D possibly matching TRBD1 (5 bases). This CDR3 comprises 15 residues. Per germline, CDR1 SGHDT and CDR2 YYEEEE. V lost 0 bases and J lost 4, with 11 bases in between. The CDR3 nucleotides read TGTGCCAGCAGCTTGGTAGGGGCGGCAAATCAGCCCCAGCATTTT. Protein sequence: CASSLVGAANQPQHF.

The chain recombines TRBV7-8 with TRBJ2-1, with TRBD1 identical over 8 bases. The V and J ends lost 5 bases and 8 bases, in that order; junction bases with no gene match: 8. CDR1 is SGHVS, CDR2 FQNEAQ, per germline. This CDR3 is 14 amino acids long. This CDR3 reads CASSPPDRVHEQFF. CDR3 coding DNA: TGTGCCAGCAGCCCCCCGGACAGGGTCCATGAGCAGTTCTTC.

This clonotype turned up a few times. This chain links TRBV10-3 with TRBJ1-2; unclear D gene. There are 14 residues in the CDR3. With 0 bases removed from V and 5 bases from J, the gap between germline ends came to 10 bases. CDR1 is ENHRY and CDR2 is SYGVKD in the germline V gene. The CDR3 is CAISESASTYGYTF. DNA of the CDR3: TGTGCCATCAGTGAGTCCGCTAGTACGTATGGCTACACCTTC.

This clonotype has just a few counts. The chain recombines TRBV10-3 with TRBJ1-2, with D unresolved. The CDR3 runs 16 residues. Trimming took off 0 bases at V and 0 bases at J, with 11 bases between the two ends. Germline V gene sequence: CDR1 ENHRY, CDR2 SYGVKD. CDR3 residues: CAISESTLGTNYGYTF. The CDR3 DNA sequence: TGTGCCATCAGTGAGTCGACTCTAGGCACTAACTATGGCTACACCTTC.

This clonotype was seen only once. V and J are TRBV14 and TRBJ2-3, with 9 bases lining up with TRBD1. The germline V gene encodes CDR1 SGHDN and CDR2 FVKESK. The CDR3 runs to 15 residues. J lost 4 bases, V lost 7 bases, and 9 bases had no gene match. CDR3 sequence reads: CASTAGQGVADTQYF. The CDR3 DNA sequence: TGTGCCAGCACCGCGGGACAGGGTGTGGCAGATACGCAGTATTTT.

The chain recombines TRBV20-1 with TRBJ2-3, with a weak D call TRBD2 (6 bases). This CDR3 has 14 amino acids. Germline CDR1 DFQATT, CDR2 SNEGSKA (reference sequence). Deletions cut 6 bases from V and 4 bases from J, with 17 bases between. In nucleotides, the CDR3 is TGCAGTGCCCGGAGACAATCGGGGGCAGATACGCAGTATTTT. It yields the protein CSARRQSGADTQYF.

This clonotype was detected a few times. The chain recombines TRBV20-1 with TRBJ1-2; 8 nucleotides align to TRBD1. This CDR3 spans 14 amino acids. In germline, CDR1 is DFQATT, CDR2 SNEGSKA (reference sequence). Unmatched junction bases numbered 5, after V lost 0 bases and J lost 5 bases. CDR3 amino acids: CSARDPGQVYGYTF. Written as DNA, the CDR3 is TGCAGTGCTAGAGATCCGGGACAGGTATATGGCTACACCTTC.